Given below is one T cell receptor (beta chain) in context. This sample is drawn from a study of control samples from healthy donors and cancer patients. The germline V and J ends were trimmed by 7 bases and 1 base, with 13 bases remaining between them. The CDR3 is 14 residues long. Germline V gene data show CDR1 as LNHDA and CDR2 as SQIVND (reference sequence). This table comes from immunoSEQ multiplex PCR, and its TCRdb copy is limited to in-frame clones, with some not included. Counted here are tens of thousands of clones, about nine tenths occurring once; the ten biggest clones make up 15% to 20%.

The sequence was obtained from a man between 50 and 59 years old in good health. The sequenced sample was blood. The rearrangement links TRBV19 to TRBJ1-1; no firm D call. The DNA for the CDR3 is TGTGCCAGTACCAAGGAGGGTCCGAACACTGAAGCTTTCTTT. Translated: CASTKEGPNTEAFF.